A selection of T cell receptor beta chains follows, all from one sample in a study of shared clonotypes between healthy human individuals. Here immunoSEQ multiplex PCR was the method, and the copy in TCRdb shows in-frame clones only, minus some. This sample has 2 million to 2.5 million clones; around 93% occur once, and the top ten carry around 0.35%. The specimen sequenced was naive CD4+ T cells from PBMCs. The receptors were gathered from a man between 18 and 35 years old in good health. Some clones in this sample may be carry-over from other donors' samples. CDR3s include the opening cysteine and the closing phenylalanine or tryptophan. A D gene is named only where the DNA matches it firmly. Some rows mark clone size as missing; the rest say once, few, many or name a class of expanded clone.

.	TRBV29-1	TRBJ1-3	.	CSVGPDTGNTIYF	TGCAGCGTTGGGCCGGACACTGGAAACACCATATATTTT
.	TRBV5-1	TRBJ2-7	.	CASSLATHSYEQYF	TGCGCCAGCAGCTTGGCGACCCACTCCTACGAGCAGTACTTC
.	TRBV7-2	TRBJ2-1	.	CASSPTSTSSYNEQFF	TGTGCCAGCAGCCCCACGTCTACTAGCTCCTACAATGAGCAGTTCTTC
.	TRBV18	TRBJ2-5	.	CASSPPAPQETQYF	TGTGCCAGCTCACCACCGGCACCTCAAGAGACCCAGTACTTC
.	TRBV9	TRBJ1-3	.	CASTGGMMGGLSGNTIYF	TGTGCCAGCACCGGAGGGATGATGGGGGGCCTCTCTGGAAACACCATATATTTT
.	TRBV4-2	TRBJ2-3	once	CASSSYEGVVTDTQYF	TGTGCCAGCAGCTCTTATGAGGGAGTCGTTACAGATACGCAGTATTTT
.	TRBV6-4	TRBJ1-5	.	CASSAEQGYQPQHF	TGTGCCAGCAGCGCTGAACAAGGGTATCAGCCCCAGCATTTT
.	TRBV7-2	TRBJ2-1	.	CASSLSRGVRNEQFF	TGTGCCAGCAGCTTATCCAGGGGGGTTCGCAATGAGCAGTTCTTC
.	TRBV18	TRBJ1-2	.	CASSPQTNYGYTF	TGTGCCAGCTCACCACAGACGAACTATGGCTACACCTTC
TRBD1	TRBV7-9	TRBJ1-2	.	CASSLGTGDYYGYTF	TGTGCCAGCAGCTTGGGGACAGGGGATTACTATGGCTACACCTTC
TRBD1	TRBV19	TRBJ1-5	.	CASSVRQGFSVGQPQHF	TGTGCCAGTAGCGTAAGACAGGGGTTTAGCGTGGGTCAGCCCCAGCATTTT
TRBD1	TRBV18	TRBJ2-7	.	CASSPTAGTGHYEQYF	TGTGCCAGCTCACCAACCGCCGGGACAGGCCACTACGAGCAGTACTTC
.	TRBV2	TRBJ2-3	.	CASSPGGATDTQYF	TGTGCCAGCAGCCCGGGGGGCGCCACAGATACGCAGTATTTT
TRBD2	TRBV7-3	TRBJ2-5	.	CASSLGLAGEETQYF	TGTGCCAGCAGCTTGGGACTAGCGGGAGAAGAGACCCAGTACTTC
TRBD2	TRBV7-2	TRBJ2-3	.	CASARGGGTDTQYF	TGTGCCAGCGCCCGGGGGGGAGGCACAGATACGCAGTATTTT
TRBD1	TRBV7-9	TRBJ2-3	.	CASSKQGGTDTQYF	TGTGCCAGCAGTAAACAGGGGGGCACAGATACGCAGTATTTT
.	TRBV19	TRBJ2-7	.	CASSRVSYEQYF	TGTGCCAGTAGTAGGGTATCGTACGAGCAGTACTTC
TRBD1	TRBV6-5	TRBJ2-7	.	CASSRSGTGAYEQYF	TGTGCCAGCAGCCGCTCCGGGACAGGGGCCTACGAGCAGTACTTC
.	TRBV18	TRBJ1-2	few	CASAPSDYGYTF	TGTGCCAGCGCCCCATCAGACTATGGCTACACCTTC
.	TRBV7-2	TRBJ1-4	once	CASSPYRPGSNEKLFF	TGTGCCAGCAGCCCGTACCGACCAGGGTCTAATGAAAAACTGTTTTTT
.	TRBV5-5	TRBJ2-3	once	CASSPLENRVVTDTQYF	TGTGCCAGCAGCCCCTTAGAGAACAGGGTAGTCACAGATACGCAGTATTTT
TRBD1	TRBV14	TRBJ2-3	.	CASSRLRGQGTDTQYF	TGTGCCAGCAGCCGACTTCGCGGACAGGGCACAGATACGCAGTATTTT
TRBD1	TRBV27	TRBJ2-5	once	CASSFRTGYGGTQYF	TGTGCCAGCAGTTTTAGGACAGGGTACGGAGGGACCCAGTACTTC
.	TRBV18	TRBJ1-5	.	CASSPTHGDQPQHF	TGTGCCAGCTCACCAACCCATGGGGACCAGCCCCAGCATTTT
TRBD1	TRBV9	TRBJ1-4	once	CASSVGRGNEKLFF	TGTGCCAGCAGCGTAGGCAGGGGGAATGAAAAACTGTTTTTT
TRBD1	TRBV5-1	TRBJ1-5	.	CASSLWGTGDQPQHF	TGCGCCAGCAGCTTGTGGGGGACAGGGGATCAGCCCCAGCATTTT
TRBD2	TRBV7-6	TRBJ2-4	.	CASSLISGARPKNIQYF	TGTGCCAGCAGCTTAATTAGCGGGGCCCGACCCAAAAACATTCAGTACTTC
TRBD2	TRBV2	TRBJ2-7	.	CASSEGGRWSYEQYF	TGTGCCAGCAGTGAAGGCGGGAGATGGTCCTACGAGCAGTACTTC
TRBD2	TRBV27	TRBJ2-1	.	CASSFRTKRAPGLAVPGSHNEQFF	TGTGCCAGCAGTTTCCGCACCAAGAGGGCCCCGGGACTAGCGGTACCGGGAAGCCACAATGAGCAGTTCTTC
.	TRBV7-9	TRBJ2-7	.	CASSLALGESSYEQYF	TGTGCCAGCAGCTTAGCGTTGGGCGAGAGCTCCTACGAGCAGTACTTC
TRBD1	TRBV5-1	TRBJ1-4	.	CASSRGPAGGDEKLFF	TGCGCCAGCAGCCGGGGCCCAGCAGGGGGAGACGAAAAACTGTTTTTT
.	TRBV7-3	TRBJ2-2	.	CASSLKGLNTGELFF	TGTGCCAGCAGCTTAAAAGGCCTAAACACCGGGGAGCTGTTTTTT
.	TRBV29-1	TRBJ2-7	.	CSVRDASYEQYF	TGCAGCGTTCGGGACGCTTCCTACGAGCAGTACTTC
.	TRBV19	TRBJ1-3	.	CASSMPRPSGNTIYF	TGTGCCAGTAGCATGCCCAGACCCTCTGGAAACACCATATATTTT
.	TRBV11-2	TRBJ2-3	.	CASSFPGTDTQYF	TGTGCCAGCAGCTTTCCTGGCACAGATACGCAGTATTTT
.	TRBV18	TRBJ2-1	.	CASSPSSYNEQFF	TGTGCCAGCTCACCCTCCTCCTACAATGAGCAGTTCTTC
.	TRBV28	TRBJ1-5	once	CASRGRGYSNQPQHF	TGTGCCAGCAGGGGACGGGGATATAGCAATCAGCCCCAGCATTTT
.	TRBV4-2	TRBJ2-3	.	CASSQVTADTQYF	TGTGCCAGCAGCCAAGTCACGGCAGATACGCAGTATTTT
.	TRBV2	TRBJ2-7	.	CASFPGAARVHEQYF	TGTGCCAGCTTCCCGGGTGCCGCGAGGGTCCACGAGCAGTACTTC
.	TRBV19	TRBJ2-7	.	CASSVSFHTSYEQYF	TGTGCCAGTAGTGTTAGTTTCCATACCTCCTACGAGCAGTACTTC
.	TRBV18	TRBJ2-5	.	CASSNPGEETQYF	TGTGCCAGCTCCAATCCCGGGGAAGAGACCCAGTACTTC
TRBD1	TRBV28	TRBJ1-4	.	CASSFLGWTGATNEKLFF	TGTGCCAGCAGTTTCCTTGGGTGGACAGGAGCAACTAATGAAAAACTGTTTTTT
TRBD2	TRBV29-1	TRBJ2-1	.	CSVGLAGKSYNEQFF	TGCAGCGTTGGGCTAGCGGGAAAATCCTACAATGAGCAGTTCTTC
.	TRBV7-2	TRBJ2-3	.	CASSYMGASANTDTQYF	TGTGCCAGCAGCTACATGGGTGCTAGCGCAAACACAGATACGCAGTATTTT
.	TRBV28	TRBJ2-3	.	CASSQRVWGFTDTQYF	TGTGCCAGCAGCCAAAGGGTTTGGGGGTTCACAGATACGCAGTATTTT
TRBD1	TRBV10-3	TRBJ2-7	.	CAISESAAGGLNEQYF	TGTGCCATCAGTGAGTCGGCGGCAGGGGGATTGAACGAGCAGTACTTC
.	TRBV7-2	TRBJ1-3	.	CASSLAFSVDRNTIYF	TGTGCCAGCAGCTTAGCCTTTTCCGTCGACAGAAACACCATATATTTT
TRBD1	TRBV27	TRBJ2-1	.	CASSRQGAVYNEQFF	TGTGCCAGCAGTCGACAGGGGGCAGTCTACAATGAGCAGTTCTTC
.	TRBV7-9	TRBJ2-1	.	CASSQAGTIPDEQFF	TGTGCCAGCAGCCAAGCCGGGACAATTCCCGATGAGCAGTTCTTC
.	TRBV7-2	TRBJ2-3	.	CASSLEVGSEADTQYF	TGTGCCAGCAGCTTAGAGGTCGGGAGCGAGGCAGATACGCAGTATTTT
TRBD1	TRBV28	TRBJ1-3	.	CASTPDRGHGNTIYF	TGTGCCAGCACCCCAGACAGGGGCCATGGAAACACCATATATTTT
TRBD2	TRBV9	TRBJ2-2	.	CASRPGGIDTGELFF	TGTGCCAGCAGGCCGGGGGGGATTGACACCGGGGAGCTGTTTTTT
.	TRBV5-1	TRBJ1-3	.	CASSLGGRTSGNTIYF	TGCGCCAGCAGCTTGGGAGGACGGACCTCTGGAAACACCATATATTTT
.	TRBV29-1	TRBJ2-7	.	CSVESEGLIPYEQYF	TGCAGCGTTGAATCCGAGGGCCTAATCCCCTACGAGCAGTACTTC
.	TRBV7-9	TRBJ2-3	.	CASSLFRFGGPDTQYF	TGTGCCAGCAGCTTATTCAGATTCGGGGGACCAGATACGCAGTATTTT
.	TRBV5-1	TRBJ1-1	.	CASSSHTEAFF	TGCGCCAGCAGCTCACACACTGAAGCTTTCTTT
TRBD2	TRBV9	TRBJ2-2	.	CASSQNPVAGTGELFF	TGTGCCAGCAGTCAAAATCCCGTAGCGGGCACCGGGGAGCTGTTTTTT
TRBD2	TRBV18	TRBJ2-1	.	CASSPPNGDSLAGGQFF	TGTGCCAGCTCACCACCTAACGGGGACAGCCTAGCGGGAGGGCAGTTCTTC